This T cell receptor beta chain was retrieved from a study of blood T cell repertoires in COVID-19. Study as a whole: Some COVID-19 samples were acute and others convalescent; all came from the United States, Italy and Spain.

This CDR3 is 13 amino acids long. Looked up from germline, CDR1 is SNHLY and CDR2 is FYNNEI. V was cut by 7 bases and J by 3 bases, with 12 bases left in between. Profiling relied on immunoSEQ multiplex PCR, and the TCRdb table lists in-frame clones only, not all of them. The table includes 78,000 or so clones, roughly 87% detected once. The genes are TRBV2 and TRBJ2-5; a weak D match, TRBD2 (6 bases). The sequence came from an elderly man with acute or convalescent COVID-19. The sample taken for sequencing was peripheral blood. CDR3 protein: CASKGTLEETQYF. CDR3 sequence (DNA): TGTGCCAGCAAGGGGACTTTGGAAGAGACCCAGTACTTC.